These 27 T cell receptor beta chains share one sample of origin, sequenced in a study of PD-1 blockade in classical Hodgkin lymphoma. The protocol was immunoSEQ multiplex PCR, while the TCRdb copy is restricted to in-frame clones and leaves out a portion. The sample includes more than 15,000 clones, more than 70% seen only once; the top ten take under 5%. Every patient experienced relapse after autologous stem cell transplantation, and brentuximab vedotin exposure varied. This specimen consisted of peripheral blood mononuclear cells (PBMCs), obtained at baseline. The receptors shown here come from a human donor with classical Hodgkin lymphoma.

This chain's CDR3 is CASSLDAGTGSYQETQYF. CDR3 in DNA: TGCGCCAGCAGCTTGGATGCCGGGACAGGGTCATACCAAGAGACCCAGTACTTC. The gene calls are TRBV5-1 and TRBJ2-5, with 9 bases matching TRBD1. The CDR3 runs 18 residues. Germline assignment: CDR1 SGHRS and CDR2 YFSETQ. With 0 bases clipped from V and 0 bases from J, the junction kept 9 bases outside the gene matches.

This clone was counted between two and nine times. This chain uses TRBV27 with TRBJ1-1; 7 positions match TRBD1. V lost 3 bases and J lost 9; bases outside the gene matches: 13. CDR1 MNHEY and CDR2 SMNVEV come from the germline V gene (reference sequence). The CDR3 sequence is 15 residues long. The CDR3 here is CASSFGVTDRTKAFF. As DNA, the CDR3 is TGTGCCAGCAGTTTTGGGGTGACGGACAGGACCAAAGCTTTCTTT.

The rearrangement uses TRBV2 and TRBJ2-7; 9 nucleotides agree with TRBD1. V lost 6 bases to trimming and J lost 5 bases; unmatched junction nucleotides: 11. Germline V lookup: CDR1 SNHLY, CDR2 FYNNEI. CDR3 size: 15 residues. DNA for the CDR3: TGTGCCAGCAGCCCGAGGGGGGGACAGGGCCACGAGCAGTACTTC. This translates into CASSPRGGQGHEQYF. Full variable domain (outside the CDR3, taken from reference TRBV2 and TRBJ2-7): EPEVTQTPSHQVTQMGQEVILRCVPISNHLYFYWYRQILGQKVEFLVSFYNNEISEKSEIFDDQFSVERPDGSNFTLKIRSTKLEDSAMYFCASSPRGGQGHEQYFGPGTRLTVT.

The chain uses TRBV9 and TRBJ2-1, with a tentative D call TRBD2 (5 bases). This CDR3 region has 15 residues. The germline gives CDR1 SGDLS, CDR2 YYNGEE. V dropped 6 bases and J dropped 0 bases, with 13 bases sitting between them. Written as DNA, the CDR3 is TGTGCCAGCACCCAAATGGCGGGCTCCTACAATGAGCAGTTCTTC. This encodes CASTQMAGSYNEQFF.

V is TRBV4-3 and J is TRBJ1-2; no clear D gene. The CDR3 is 14 amino acids. Germline values: CDR1 LGHNA, CDR2 YSLEER. Trimming shortened V by 0 bases and J by 4 bases, and 9 bases separated the two germline ends. CDR3 bases: TGCGCCAGCAGCCAAGATCTGGCAGTCTATGGCTACACCTTC. It yields the protein CASSQDLAVYGYTF.

This chain uses TRBV28 with TRBJ2-6, with 7 bases aligning to TRBD1. The CDR3 contains 17 residues. V shed 10 bases and J 0 bases; nucleotides not matched to a gene: 12. Germline-derived CDR1 and CDR2 are MDHEN and SYDVKM. In DNA form, the CDR3 reads TGTGCCACAAGATTGACAGGGCCTCTCTCTGGGGCCAACGTCCTGACTTTC. This codes for CATRLTGPLSGANVLTF.

This rearrangement joins TRBV28 to TRBJ2-5, with TRBD2 matching over 11 bases. The CDR3 has 18 residues. Looked up from germline, CDR1 is MDHEN and CDR2 is SYDVKM. After removal of 4 bases from V and 5 bases from J, the junction contained 15 bases not matched to a gene. In DNA, the CDR3 is TGTGCCAGCAGTTCCCCAGGAACTAGCGGGAGAGGTGGGGAGACCCAGTACTTC. This encodes CASSSPGTSGRGGETQYF.

The chain joins TRBV9 to TRBJ2-2, with TRBD2 as a possible D gene (6 bases). There are 15 residues in the CDR3. Looked up from germline, CDR1 is SGDLS and CDR2 is YYNGEE. Trimming removed 7 bases at V and 1 base at J, with 14 bases between. The DNA for the CDR3 is TGTGCCAGCTCCCCCCGGGACTTGAACACCGGGGAGCTGTTTTTT. Amino acids: CASSPRDLNTGELFF. Variable domain in full (rest from reference TRBV9 and TRBJ2-2): DSGVTQTPKHLITATGQRVTLRCSPRSGDLSVYWYQQSLDQGLQFLIQYYNGEERAKGNILERFSAQQFPDLHSELNLSSLELGDSALYFCASSPRDLNTGELFFGEGSRLTVL.

This chain links TRBV6-1 with TRBJ2-3; a possible D gene is TRBD2 (5 bases). Trimming removed 8 bases at V and 2 bases at J, with 14 bases between. The CDR3 length is 14 residues. Germline CDR1 is MNHNS and CDR2 is SASEGT. The CDR3, as DNA: TGTGCCAGCCTGCGGGCCCTAACCACAGATACGCAGTATTTT. It codes for CASLRALTTDTQYF.

As DNA, the CDR3 is TGTGCCAGCAAACTAACAGGGCGAAATCAGCCCCAGCATTTT. Its protein product is CASKLTGRNQPQHF. This chain joins TRBV6-1 and TRBJ1-5; maybe TRBD1 (6 bases). Germline CDR1 and CDR2: MNHNS and SASEGT. Trimming cost V 7 bases and J 4 bases, with 14 bases left between them. The CDR3 sequence is 14 residues long.

This clone has just a few counts. The genes are TRBV28 and TRBJ1-2, with 7 positions matching TRBD1. The CDR3 is 14 residues long. V gave up 6 bases and J gave up 8 bases; unmatched junction bases: 12. CDR1 is MDHEN and CDR2 is SYDVKM in the germline V gene. CDR3 in amino acids: CASRIPQGFGGYTF. The CDR3 DNA sequence: TGTGCCAGCAGGATTCCACAGGGGTTCGGGGGCTACACCTTC.

This clone is a singleton in its sample. This chain connects TRBV28 to TRBJ1-5; D is unclear. The germline V gene encodes CDR1 MDHEN and CDR2 SYDVKM. CDR3 length: 15 residues. V lost 2 bases and J lost 2, with 10 bases in between. In nucleotides, the CDR3 is TGTGCCAGCAGTTTAAACACGTACGGCAATCAGCCCCAGCATTTT. This translates into CASSLNTYGNQPQHF.

V and J are TRBV28 and TRBJ1-4; D gene ambiguous. Germline lookup yields CDR1 MDHEN and CDR2 SYDVKM. The V gene lost 6 bases and the J gene lost 5 bases, with 16 bases spanning the gap. The CDR3 is 15 residues long. The CDR3 bases are TGTGCCAGCAGAATGACGGGGAGGCCAAATGAAAAACTGTTTTTT. Translating it yields CASRMTGRPNEKLFF.

This clone has a single count. The J gene is TRBJ2-1, the V gene TRBV4-3; the D is unclear. Germline CDR1 and CDR2: LGHNA and YSLEER. This CDR3 comprises 15 residues. The V gene lost 2 bases and the J gene lost 8 bases, with 16 bases spanning the gap. Here the CDR3 reads CASSQSARLRDEQFF. In DNA, the CDR3 is TGCGCCAGCAGCCAATCCGCCCGGTTGAGAGATGAGCAGTTCTTC.

V is TRBV6-6 and J is TRBJ2-2; unclear D gene. This CDR3 has 14 amino acids. The germline CDR1 and CDR2 sequences are MNHNY and SVGAGI (reference sequence). Deletions cut 2 bases from V and 6 bases from J, with 10 bases between. The CDR3 DNA reads as TGTGCCAGCAGTTACGATCAGGTCCCCGGGGAGCTGTTTTTT. Amino acid sequence: CASSYDQVPGELFF.

The chain employs TRBV10-3 and TRBJ2-7; 8 nucleotides match TRBD1. Germline CDR1 is ENHRY and CDR2 is SYGVKD. The V segment lost 3 bases and the J segment 8 bases; nucleotides outside the gene matches: 6. This CDR3 has 13 residues. This CDR3 reads CAISEDRGLQQYF. As DNA, the CDR3 is TGTGCCATCAGTGAAGACAGGGGCCTCCAGCAGTACTTC.

This chain links TRBV27 with TRBJ1-5, with a weak D call TRBD1 (6 bases). V dropped 3 bases and J dropped 1 base, with 25 bases sitting between them. Per germline, CDR1 MNHEY and CDR2 SMNVEV (reference sequence). The CDR3 loop spans 20 amino acids. The CDR3 DNA sequence: TGTGCCAGCAGTTTCCCCCCCATATTTGGGGGCAGGGTGAGCAATCAGCCCCAGCATTTT. Protein: CASSFPPIFGGRVSNQPQHF.

This sequence joins TRBV6-9 and TRBJ1-1; 9 nucleotides align to TRBD1. Trimming removed 6 bases from V and 4 bases from J; junction bases left unmatched: 18. The length of the CDR3 is 18 residues. Germline V gene lookup returns CDR1 MNHGY and CDR2 SVAAGI. CDR3 residues: CASRPPGQGYDRGTEAFF. The CDR3 coding sequence is TGTGCCAGCAGACCTCCGGGACAGGGCTACGACAGGGGCACTGAAGCTTTCTTT.

This clone was seen a handful of times. The J gene is TRBJ2-1, the V gene TRBV7-3, with D perhaps matching TRBD1 or TRBD2 (5 bases each). The germline V gene encodes CDR1 SGHTA and CDR2 FQGTGA. This CDR3 is 13 amino acids long. V lost 5 bases to trimming and J lost 5 bases, with 10 bases between them. CDR3 DNA: TGTGCCAGCAGCCTCGGGACCGACAATGAGCAGTTCTTC. Amino acids: CASSLGTDNEQFF.

This chain connects TRBV7-6 to TRBJ2-4, with a possible D match to TRBD2 (5 bases). Looked up from germline, CDR1 is SGHVS and CDR2 is FNYEAQ. V lost 5 bases and J 1 base, leaving 12 bases between the germline ends. The CDR3 covers 15 residues. The CDR3 DNA follows: TGTGCCAGCAGCCCCACTAGGACCGCCAAAAACATTCAGTACTTC. This sequence encodes CASSPTRTAKNIQYF.

The table lists this clone with a count of one. This chain uses TRBV7-2 with TRBJ2-5; 14 positions agree with TRBD2. The CDR3 sequence is 15 residues long. Germline CDR1 and CDR2: SGHTA and FQGNSA. Trimming removed 1 base from V and 5 bases from J; junction bases left unmatched: 0. The CDR3 bases are TGTGCCAGCAGCTTAGGACTAGCGGGAGGGGAGACCCAGTACTTC. Residues: CASSLGLAGGETQYF.

There are a few counts of this clone. The V call is TRBV10-3, the J call TRBJ2-3; D could derive from TRBD1 or TRBD2 (5 bases each). V was clipped by 6 bases and J by 6 bases, with 13 bases between them. Germline V gene data show CDR1 as ENHRY and CDR2 as SYGVKD. The CDR3 runs to 13 residues. The CDR3 region has the DNA TGTGCCATCAGCCCCGGGACGCAGGATACGCAGTATTTT. This sequence encodes CAISPGTQDTQYF.

The chain couples TRBV7-2 to TRBJ2-1, with 7 positions matching TRBD1. Germline CDR1 SGHTA, CDR2 FQGNSA. J was trimmed by 8 bases and V by 4 bases; bases with no gene match: 11. This CDR3 is 15 amino acids long. The CDR3 loop is CASSYAGQRGHEQFF. In DNA, the CDR3 is TGTGCCAGCAGCTACGCGGGCCAAAGGGGGCATGAGCAGTTCTTC.

V is TRBV6-4 and J is TRBJ1-2; 7 bases fit TRBD1. Germline CDR1 MRHNA, CDR2 SNTAGT. The CDR3 totals 14 residues. Trimming removed 6 bases from V and 4 bases from J; junction bases left unmatched: 8. The CDR3 here is CASRQTGKGYGYTF. CDR3 nucleotides: TGTGCCAGCAGGCAGACAGGGAAAGGCTATGGCTACACCTTC.

This clone is medium-sized in the sample. The same CDR3 also results from other DNA sequences found in this sample. The gene calls are TRBV9 and TRBJ2-7; TRBD1 agrees at 8 bases. CDR1 and CDR2 (germline): SGDLS, YYNGEE. Trimming at V came to 2 bases and at J to 4 bases, leaving 5 bases not matched to a gene. This CDR3 has 14 residues. The CDR3 loop reads CASSVGDRGYEQYF. The CDR3 DNA sequence: TGTGCCAGCAGCGTTGGTGACAGGGGTTACGAGCAGTACTTC.

The chain employs TRBV6-5 and TRBJ2-7; D gene uncertain. Trimming took off 8 bases at V and 3 bases at J, with 14 bases between the two ends. The CDR3 extends over 13 amino acids. Germline CDR1 reads MNHEY; CDR2 reads SVGAGI. CDR3 sequence: CASWEASIYEQYF. CDR3 DNA: TGTGCCAGCTGGGAAGCCAGTATCTACGAGCAGTACTTC.

V is TRBV2 and J is TRBJ1-1, with D unresolved. The CDR3 spans 11 residues. Trimming cost V 3 bases and J 14 bases, with 13 bases left between them. Germline V gives CDR1 SNHLY, CDR2 FYNNEI. The DNA for the CDR3 is TGTGCCAGCAGTGAGTTCGGTCTTAACTTCTTT. Its translation: CASSEFGLNFF.